The TCR beta chain under discussion was sequenced for a study of T cells after yellow fever vaccination. In the study overall: Fractions of low cell number were prepared using SMART-Seq v4 Ultra Low Input. Whole-study findings and limits: Booster sampling recovered most clones from primary vaccination (96% CD4, 80% to 90% CD8). The bulk population could contribute abundant contaminating clonotypes to FACS-sorted repertoires.

V dropped 5 bases and J dropped 5 bases, with 18 bases sitting between them. CDR3 length equals 15 residues. The sample holds many counts of this clonotype. No antigen is known for it. By 5'RACE template switching, TCR cDNA was produced, with a universal primer site and UMIs added in the process. TCRdb independently ran MiXCR on the 5' RACE reads; one entry per CDR3 protein. The repertoire includes hundreds of thousands of distinct CDR3 sequences, around 3.9% of them detected once, and 23% sits in the top ten. The sample consisted of PBMCs, taken on the day of the yellow fever booster vaccination. The TCR was taken from a man aged 18 to 30 who received the YFV17D yellow fever vaccine. The chain combines TRBV12-3 or TRBV12-4 with TRBJ2-5; D is uncertain. This CDR3 is CASSDALRVRETQYF. The DNA for the CDR3 is TGTGCCAGCAGTGACGCTTTACGGGTTCGGGAGACCCAGTACTTC.